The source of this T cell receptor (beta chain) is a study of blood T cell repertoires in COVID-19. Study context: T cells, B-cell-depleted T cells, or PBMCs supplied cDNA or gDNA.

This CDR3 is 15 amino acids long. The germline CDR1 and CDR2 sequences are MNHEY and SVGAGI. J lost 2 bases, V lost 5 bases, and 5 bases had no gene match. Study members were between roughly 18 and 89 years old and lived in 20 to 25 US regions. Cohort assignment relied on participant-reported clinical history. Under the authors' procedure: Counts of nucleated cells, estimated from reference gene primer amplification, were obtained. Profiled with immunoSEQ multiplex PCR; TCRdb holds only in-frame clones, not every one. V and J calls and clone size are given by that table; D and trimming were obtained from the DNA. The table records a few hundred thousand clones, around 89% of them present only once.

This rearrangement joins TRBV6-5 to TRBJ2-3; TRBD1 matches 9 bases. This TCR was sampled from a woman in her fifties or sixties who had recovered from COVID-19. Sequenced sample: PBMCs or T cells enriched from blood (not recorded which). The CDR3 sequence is CASSRGQGSTDTQYF. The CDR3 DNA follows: TGTGCCAGCAGTCGGGGACAGGGATCCACAGATACGCAGTATTTT.